The 29 T cell receptor beta chains listed next were all sequenced from one sample in a study of shared clonotypes between healthy human individuals. TCRdb's table, derived via immunoSEQ multiplex PCR, lists solely in-frame clones and lacks some. Of more than 2 million clones listed, roughly 95% are singletons. Sequencing input: naive CD4+ T cells sorted from blood. Subset noted: CD45RA+ positively selected. Receptor source: a man aged 18 to 29 in good health.

Note on this clone: Other DNA sequences in this specimen translate into the identical CDR3. V and J are TRBV7-9 and TRBJ1-3; D ambiguous. Germline CDR1 is SEHNR and CDR2 is FQNEAQ (reference sequence). The CDR3 is made up of 13 amino acids. V was cut by 1 base and J by 3 bases, with 4 bases left in between. In nucleotides, the CDR3 is TGTGCCAGCAGCTTAGGCTTTGGAAACACCATATATTTT. Its translation: CASSLGFGNTIYF.

Comments on this clone: This specimen includes other DNA sequences encoding the same CDR3. V and J are TRBV5-4 and TRBJ2-7; D not resolved. CDR3 length: 13 amino acids. Germline CDR1 SGHNT, CDR2 YYREEE (reference sequence). V gave up 0 bases and J gave up 1 base, with 5 bases separating them. CDR3 DNA: TGTGCCAGCAGCTTGGCCACATCCTACGAGCAGTACTTC. This encodes CASSLATSYEQYF.

V usage is TRBV6-6 and J usage is TRBJ2-7; D perhaps matches TRBD1 (5 bases). The V end was cut by 2 bases, the J end by 2 bases, with 10 bases between. Germline-derived CDR1 and CDR2 are MNHNY and SVGAGI (reference sequence). The CDR3 loop spans 14 amino acids. CDR3 region: CASSYRGFTYEQYF. The CDR3 nucleotides are TGTGCCAGCAGTTACAGGGGCTTCACCTACGAGCAGTACTTC.

The chain has TRBV7-2 and TRBJ2-3, with 11 bases lining up with TRBD2. V was pared by 3 bases and J by 4 bases, with 9 bases of the junction left unmatched. CDR3 length: 17 amino acids. Germline loops: CDR1 SGHTA, CDR2 FQGNSA. This CDR3 is CASSFDSGRARSDTQYF. Written as DNA, the CDR3 is TGTGCCAGCAGCTTCGATAGCGGGAGGGCCAGGTCAGATACGCAGTATTTT.

V is TRBV29-1 and J is TRBJ2-1; 11 positions agree with TRBD2. After removal of 6 bases from V and 1 base from J, the junction contained 5 bases not matched to a gene. This CDR3 contains 15 residues. CDR1 and CDR2 (germline): SQVTM, ANQGSEA. Here the CDR3 DNA reads TGCAGCGTCACCCGACTAGCGGGATCCTACAATGAGCAGTTCTTC. This gives the protein CSVTRLAGSYNEQFF.

The V call is TRBV7-2, the J call TRBJ2-5; the match to TRBD2 covers 14 bases. Germline V lookup: CDR1 SGHTA, CDR2 FQGNSA. Trimming took 2 bases from V and 4 from J; bases not matched to a gene: 6. The CDR3 sequence is 17 residues long. This CDR3 reads CASSLRLAGGPRETQYF. CDR3 nucleotide sequence: TGTGCCAGCAGCTTAAGACTAGCGGGAGGGCCGCGAGAGACCCAGTACTTC.

The V and J genes are TRBV4-1 and TRBJ2-3, with a possible D match to TRBD2 (6 bases). The CDR3 loop spans 13 amino acids. Germline assignment: CDR1 MGHRA and CDR2 YSYEKL. The V end was cut by 0 bases, the J end by 5 bases, with 6 bases between. Here the CDR3 DNA reads TGCGCCAGCAGCCAAGAGGGGGGAGATACGCAGTATTTT. Translating it yields CASSQEGGDTQYF.

The chain has TRBV28 and TRBJ2-5; weak D call: TRBD1 (5 bases). CDR1 MDHEN and CDR2 SYDVKM come from the germline V gene. Trimming removed 2 bases at V and 5 bases at J, with 12 bases between. CDR3 length equals 14 residues. CDR3 protein: CASSLDRSRETQYF. The CDR3 DNA reads as TGTGCCAGCAGTTTAGACAGATCGAGGGAGACCCAGTACTTC.

The chain combines TRBV7-2 with TRBJ2-2, with 9 bases fitting TRBD2. CDR1 is SGHTA, CDR2 FQGNSA, per germline. The CDR3 sequence is 17 residues long. The V segment lost 4 bases and the J segment 7 bases; nucleotides outside the gene matches: 13. CDR3 nucleotide sequence: TGTGCCAGCAGCTGGGGTGGAGGCGGGAGGGCCGTCGGGGAGCTGTTTTTT. It yields the protein CASSWGGGGRAVGELFF.

CDR3 sequence reads: CASSLHRDRLFEKLFF. The DNA of the CDR3 is TGTGCCAGCAGCTTACACCGGGACAGACTTTTCGAAAAACTGTTTTTT. The chain joins TRBV11-3 to TRBJ1-4; 7 bases fit TRBD1. The V and J ends lost 2 bases and 8 bases, in that order; junction bases with no gene match: 11. CDR3 length: 16 amino acids. Germline values: CDR1 SGHNT, CDR2 YENEEA. The full variable domain, rest sourced from reference TRBV11-3 and TRBJ1-4, is EAGVVQSPRYKIIEKKQPVAFWCNPISGHNTLYWYLQNLGQGPELLIRYENEEAVDDSQLPKDRFSAERLKGVDSTLKIQPAELGDSAVYLCASSLHRDRLFEKLFFGSGTQLSVL.

CDR3 coding DNA: TGTGCCAGCAGTCCGCGGACTAGCGGGGCCACAGATACGCAGTATTTT. It specifies CASSPRTSGATDTQYF. The chain employs TRBV2 and TRBJ2-3; 12 positions agree with TRBD2. CDR1 and CDR2 (germline): SNHLY, FYNNEI. This CDR3 region has 16 residues. With V trimmed by 5 bases and J by 2 bases, 5 bases remained unmatched.

In DNA form, the CDR3 reads TGTGCCAGCAGCTTTACAGGGGGGAAGAGCGAGCAGTACTTC. It codes for CASSFTGGKSEQYF. The rearrangement links TRBV7-9 to TRBJ2-7; TRBD1 aligns across 8 bases. V lost 3 bases, J lost 6 bases, and 7 bases stayed unmatched. The CDR3 consists of 14 residues. Germline V CDR1 and CDR2: SEHNR, FQNEAQ (reference sequence).

V is TRBV4-1 and J is TRBJ1-1; 8 bases are a match to TRBD1. V trimming: 4 bases; J trimming: 6 bases; junction bases outside the gene matches: 4. Germline-derived CDR1 and CDR2 are MGHRA and YSYEKL. The CDR3 runs to 13 residues. The CDR3 DNA reads TGCGCCAGCAGCCGGACAGGGCTCGCTGAAGCTTTCTTT. Translation: CASSRTGLAEAFF.

This chain links TRBV6-5 with TRBJ1-1; D not resolved. Per germline, CDR1 MNHEY and CDR2 SVGAGI. V was cut by 7 bases and J by 1 base, with 13 bases left in between. The CDR3 is made up of 14 amino acids. CDR3 nucleotide sequence: TGTGCCAGCACAGCCGGGGATGGGAACACTGAAGCTTTCTTT. Translating gives CASTAGDGNTEAFF.

The J gene is TRBJ1-1, the V gene TRBV21-1; the DNA was not used to check the table's D call, TRBD1. TRBV21-1 is recorded as a pseudogene. The CDR3 extends over 18 amino acids. This CDR3 is CASSPPLGTPTKYSEAFF. CDR3 coding DNA: TGTGCCAGCAGCCCCCCCCTCGGGACACCCACGAAATATAGTGAAGCTTTCTTT.

The rearrangement uses TRBV7-9 and TRBJ1-1; D uncertain. The CDR3 length is 16 residues. The germline V and J ends were trimmed by 5 bases and 1 base, with 17 bases remaining between them. Germline lookup yields CDR1 SEHNR and CDR2 FQNEAQ (reference sequence). CDR3 loop: CASSPHRLSRNTEAFF. DNA for the CDR3: TGTGCCAGCAGCCCCCACCGACTTTCCCGGAACACTGAAGCTTTCTTT.

CDR3 in DNA: TGTGCCTGGGTCCAACGGGTCTCCTATGGCTACACCTTC. It yields the protein CAWVQRVSYGYTF. The gene calls are TRBV30 and TRBJ1-2; D is undetermined. V dropped 5 bases and J dropped 4 bases, with 14 bases sitting between them. Germline V gene lookup returns CDR1 GTSNPN and CDR2 SVGIG (reference sequence). There are 13 residues in the CDR3.

The chain recombines TRBV6-5 with TRBJ1-5, with a tentative D call TRBD1 (6 bases). Per germline, CDR1 MNHEY and CDR2 SVGAGI. The CDR3 is made up of 14 amino acids. V was shortened by 2 bases and J by 9 bases, with 14 bases between the two germline ends. The CDR3 protein is CASSYGTPEWPQHF. CDR3 DNA: TGTGCCAGCAGTTACGGGACACCGGAGTGGCCCCAGCATTTT.

This rearrangement joins TRBV5-1 to TRBJ2-4; possibly TRBD1 or TRBD2 for D (5 bases each). Between the trimmed V and J ends, which lost 1 base and 6 bases, there was a span of 14 bases. This CDR3 is 15 amino acids long. Germline V gives CDR1 SGHRS, CDR2 YFSETQ. DNA of the CDR3: TGCGCCAGCAGCTTGTCCTCCGGGGCTCGAAACATTCAGTACTTC. This sequence encodes CASSLSSGARNIQYF. Complete variable domain (other parts from reference TRBV5-1 and TRBJ2-4): KAGVTQTPRYLIKTRGQQVTLSCSPISGHRSVSWYQQTPGQGLQFLFEYFSETQRNKGNFPGRFSGRQFSNSRSEMNVSTLELGDSALYLCASSLSSGARNIQYFGAGTRLSVL.

The CDR3 coding sequence is TGTGCCAGCAGTGATCAGGACCTATACTCCTACAATGAGCAGTTCTTC. Translation: CASSDQDLYSYNEQFF. The chain carries TRBV25-1 and TRBJ2-1; D is unresolved. Germline CDR1 reads MGHDK; CDR2 reads SYGVNS. The CDR3 spans 16 residues. The V end was cut by 3 bases, the J end by 0 bases, with 12 bases between.

This rearrangement joins TRBV5-6 to TRBJ1-2; D uncertain. This CDR3 spans 13 amino acids. Germline values: CDR1 SGHDT, CDR2 YYEEEE. V was cut by 2 bases and J by 4 bases, with 9 bases left in between. CDR3 nucleotide sequence: TGTGCCAGCAGCTTAGGCCAGATCTATGGCTACACCTTC. Residues: CASSLGQIYGYTF.

This rearrangement joins TRBV5-1 to TRBJ1-1, with D perhaps TRBD1 (6 bases). V lost 3 bases, J lost 1 base, and 16 bases lay in between. This CDR3 region has 16 residues. Per germline, CDR1 SGHRS and CDR2 YFSETQ. This chain's CDR3 is CASSSGMGTPNTEAFF. CDR3 in DNA: TGCGCCAGCAGCTCTGGAATGGGGACACCGAACACTGAAGCTTTCTTT.

The V and J genes are TRBV5-3 and TRBJ2-1; 12 bases line up with TRBD2. TRBV5-3 is identified as an open reading frame with a role that is uncertain. V was clipped by 4 bases and J by 3 bases; unmatched bases: 2. CDR3 length equals 15 residues. The CDR3 region is CARSAGLAGYNEQFF. CDR3 sequence (DNA): TGTGCCAGAAGCGCGGGACTAGCGGGCTACAATGAGCAGTTCTTC.

The rearrangement joins TRBV4-3 to TRBJ1-1, with D unclear. Trimming stripped 1 base from V and 0 bases from J, with 9 bases between. Per the germline V gene, CDR1 is LGHNA and CDR2 is YSLEER. CDR3 length equals 15 residues. CDR3 sequence: CASSQVVGMNTEAFF. In nucleotides, the CDR3 is TGCGCCAGCAGCCAAGTTGTGGGGATGAACACTGAAGCTTTCTTT.

The rearrangement joins TRBV28 to TRBJ2-7; 8 positions match TRBD1. The V gene's germline CDR1 is MDHEN and CDR2 SYDVKM. Losses at the gene ends were 4 bases for V and 2 bases for J; bases not matched to a gene: 7. The CDR3 loop spans 15 amino acids. CDR3 DNA: TGTGCCAGCAGTTCTGCAGGGGGCTTTACCTACGAGCAGTACTTC. It codes for CASSSAGGFTYEQYF. Full variable domain (remainder filled in from reference TRBV28 and TRBJ2-7): DVKVTQSSRYLVKRTGEKVFLECVQDMDHENMFWYRQDPGLGLRLIYFSYDVKMKEKGDIPEGYSVSREKKERFSLILESASTNQTSMYLCASSSAGGFTYEQYFGPGTRLTVT.

The V and J genes are TRBV18 and TRBJ1-1; D may be TRBD1 (5 bases). The CDR3 is made up of 17 amino acids. V was pared by 3 bases and J by 1 base, with 18 bases between. CDR1 KGHSH and CDR2 LQKENI come from the germline V gene. CDR3 in amino acids: CASSPLPSGPTNTEAFF. For the CDR3, the DNA is TGTGCCAGCTCACCGCTGCCGTCGGGACCGACGAACACTGAAGCTTTCTTT.

The rearrangement joins TRBV6-6 to TRBJ2-7, with D unclear. The germline V and J ends were trimmed by 5 bases and 2 bases, with 7 bases remaining between them. CDR1 is MNHNY, CDR2 SVGAGI, per germline (reference sequence). The CDR3 loop spans 12 amino acids. The CDR3 is CASSPSPYEQYF. The CDR3, as DNA: TGTGCCAGCAGTCCTTCGCCCTACGAGCAGTACTTC.

Written as DNA, the CDR3 is TGTGCCAGCAACCCCCCCGGGGCCAACGTCCTGACTTTC. The encoded protein is CASNPPGANVLTF. The chain uses TRBV5-4 and TRBJ2-6; D not certain. V gave up 6 bases and J gave up 4 bases, with 8 bases separating them. The V gene's germline CDR1 is SGHNT and CDR2 YYREEE (reference sequence). This CDR3 contains 13 residues.

The rearrangement uses TRBV6-5 and TRBJ1-1, with D perhaps TRBD1 (5 bases). The CDR3 length is 14 residues. In germline, CDR1 is MNHEY, CDR2 SVGAGI. Trimming took off 6 bases at V and 3 bases at J, with 14 bases between the two ends. The CDR3 spells CASRVGGRDTEAFF. CDR3 nucleotides: TGTGCCAGCAGAGTGGGGGGTCGGGACACTGAAGCTTTCTTT.